Here is one TCR beta chain with its context. The method was immunoSEQ multiplex PCR; TCRdb's version includes in-frame clones alone and lacks a portion of them. The sample records tens of thousands of clones, about 91% being singletons. The CDR3 length is 15 residues. Germline CDR1 SEHNR, CDR2 FQNEAQ (reference sequence). V lost 0 bases to trimming and J lost 7 bases, with 14 bases between them. This sample was taken from a study of graft-versus-host responses after intestinal transplantation. Sample: PBMCs, taken 65 to 70 days after intestinal transplantation. This sequence joins TRBV7-9 and TRBJ2-3; the D gene is possibly TRBD1 (5 bases). The clonotype comes from a human patient who received an intestinal transplant, so some T cells may come from the graft donor. CDR3 amino acids: CASSLARQGGNTQYF. As DNA, the CDR3 is TGTGCCAGCAGCTTAGCGCGGCAGGGTGGGAATACGCAGTATTTT.